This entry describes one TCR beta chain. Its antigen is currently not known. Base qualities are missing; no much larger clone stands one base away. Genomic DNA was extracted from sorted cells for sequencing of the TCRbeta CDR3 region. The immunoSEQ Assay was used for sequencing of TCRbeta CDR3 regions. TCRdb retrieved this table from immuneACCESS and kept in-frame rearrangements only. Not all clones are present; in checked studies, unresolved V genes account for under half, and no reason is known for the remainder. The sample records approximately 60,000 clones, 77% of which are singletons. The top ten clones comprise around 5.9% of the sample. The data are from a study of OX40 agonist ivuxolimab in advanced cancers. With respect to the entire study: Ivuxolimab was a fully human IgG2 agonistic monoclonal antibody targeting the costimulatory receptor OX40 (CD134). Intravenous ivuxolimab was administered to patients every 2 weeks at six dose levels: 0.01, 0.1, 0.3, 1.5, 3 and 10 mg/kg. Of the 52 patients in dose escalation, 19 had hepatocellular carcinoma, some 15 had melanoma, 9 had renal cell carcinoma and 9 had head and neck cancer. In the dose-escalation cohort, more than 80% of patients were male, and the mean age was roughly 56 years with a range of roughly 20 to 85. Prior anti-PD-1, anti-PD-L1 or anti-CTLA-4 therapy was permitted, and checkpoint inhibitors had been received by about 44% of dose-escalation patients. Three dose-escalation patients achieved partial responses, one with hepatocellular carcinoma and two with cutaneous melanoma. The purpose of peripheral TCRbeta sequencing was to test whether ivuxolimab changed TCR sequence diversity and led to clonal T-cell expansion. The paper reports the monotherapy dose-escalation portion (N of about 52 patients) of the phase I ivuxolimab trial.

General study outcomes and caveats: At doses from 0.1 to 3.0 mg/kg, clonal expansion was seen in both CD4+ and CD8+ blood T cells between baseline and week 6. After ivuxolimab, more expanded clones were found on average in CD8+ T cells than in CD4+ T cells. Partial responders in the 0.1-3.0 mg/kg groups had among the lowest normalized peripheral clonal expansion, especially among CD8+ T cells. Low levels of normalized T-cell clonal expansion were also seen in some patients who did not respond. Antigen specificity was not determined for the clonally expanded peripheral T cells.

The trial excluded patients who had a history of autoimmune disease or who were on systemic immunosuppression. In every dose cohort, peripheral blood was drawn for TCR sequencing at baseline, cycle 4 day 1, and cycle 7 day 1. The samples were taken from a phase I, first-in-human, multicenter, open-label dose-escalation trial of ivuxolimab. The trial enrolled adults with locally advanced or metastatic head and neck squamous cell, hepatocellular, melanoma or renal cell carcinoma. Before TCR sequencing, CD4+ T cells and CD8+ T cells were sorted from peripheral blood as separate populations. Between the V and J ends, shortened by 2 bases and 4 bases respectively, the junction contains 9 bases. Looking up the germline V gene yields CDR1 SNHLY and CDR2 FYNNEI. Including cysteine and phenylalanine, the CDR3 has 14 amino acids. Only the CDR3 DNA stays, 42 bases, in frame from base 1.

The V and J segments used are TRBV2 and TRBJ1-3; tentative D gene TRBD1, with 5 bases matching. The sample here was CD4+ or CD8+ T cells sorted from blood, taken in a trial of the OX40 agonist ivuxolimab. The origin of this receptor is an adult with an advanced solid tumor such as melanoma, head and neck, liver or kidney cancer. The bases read TGTGCCAGCAGTGAACCCAGGGCGGGAAACACCATATATTTT. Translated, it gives CASSEPRAGNTIYF.